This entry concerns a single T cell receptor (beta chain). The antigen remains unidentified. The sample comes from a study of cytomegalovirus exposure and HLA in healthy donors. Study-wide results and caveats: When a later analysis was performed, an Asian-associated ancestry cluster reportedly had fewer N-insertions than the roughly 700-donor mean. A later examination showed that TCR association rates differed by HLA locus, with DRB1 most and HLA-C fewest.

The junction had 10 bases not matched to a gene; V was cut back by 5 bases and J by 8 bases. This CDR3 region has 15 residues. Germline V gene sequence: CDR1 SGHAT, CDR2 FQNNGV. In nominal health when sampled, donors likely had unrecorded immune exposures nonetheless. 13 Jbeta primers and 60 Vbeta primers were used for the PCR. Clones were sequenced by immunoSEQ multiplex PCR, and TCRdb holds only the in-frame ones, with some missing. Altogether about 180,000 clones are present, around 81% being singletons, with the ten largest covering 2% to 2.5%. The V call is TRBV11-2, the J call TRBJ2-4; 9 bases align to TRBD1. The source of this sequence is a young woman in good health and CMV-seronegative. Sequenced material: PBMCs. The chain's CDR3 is CASSAVDRGHYIQYF. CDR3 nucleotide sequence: TGTGCCAGCAGCGCCGTGGACAGGGGACACTACATTCAGTACTTC.